These 14 T cell receptor beta chains originate from one sample sequenced in a study of Graves' ophthalmopathy and Graves' hyperthyroidism. Scientists amplified the TCR beta CDR3 regions from RNA transcripts. Second-round multiplex PCR came after first-round RT-PCR with HTBI primers. TCRdb re-called the multiplex PCR reads with MiXCR, one entry per CDR3 protein. This table holds fewer than 400,000 distinct CDR3 sequences, around 17% found once. What was sequenced was peripheral blood. The receptors derive from a young woman with Graves' ophthalmopathy.

This clonotype was counted ten times or more. V and J are TRBV6-1 and TRBJ1-5, with D possibly matching TRBD1 (5 bases). The germline CDR1 and CDR2 sequences are MNHNS and SASEGT. This CDR3 has 13 residues. The V end was cut by 6 bases, the J end by 7 bases, with 13 bases between. Here the CDR3 reads CASSEQGEQPQHF. The CDR3 nucleotides read TGTGCCAGCAGCGAGCAGGGAGAGCAGCCCCAGCATTTT.

The V call is TRBV6-1, the J call TRBJ2-7; 12 nucleotides agree with TRBD2. The CDR3 consists of 16 residues. V trimming: 6 bases; J trimming: 2 bases; junction bases outside the gene matches: 8. Germline lookup yields CDR1 MNHNS and CDR2 SASEGT. The CDR3 bases are TGTGCCAGCAGACCCGGGACTAGCGGGTCGACCTACGAGCAGTACTTC. Translated, it gives CASRPGTSGSTYEQYF.

This clonotype was seen at least ten times. J is TRBJ2-2 and V is TRBV15; 10 bases line up with TRBD1. Germline CDR1 is LNHNV and CDR2 is YYDKDF (reference sequence). CDR3 length: 16 amino acids. V shed 2 bases and J 6 bases; nucleotides not matched to a gene: 6. The CDR3 bases are TGTGCCACCAGCAGATCGGGCGACAGGGGGCCCGGGGAGCTGTTTTTT. Translated: CATSRSGDRGPGELFF.

This clonotype was observed at least ten times. The chain has TRBV7-2 and TRBJ2-5; 10 positions match TRBD1. The CDR3 runs 14 residues. Germline V CDR1 and CDR2: SGHTA, FQGNSA. V lost 5 bases and J lost 5; bases outside the gene matches: 5. CDR3 sequence (DNA): TGTGCCAGCAGCCCAGACAGGGGGCGGGAGACCCAGTACTTC. Translated, it gives CASSPDRGRETQYF.

This clonotype was counted ten times or more. The CDR3 region is CASSQDRGTGGRETQYF. The CDR3 DNA follows: TGCGCCAGCAGCCAAGATCGGGGGACAGGGGGGAGGGAGACCCAGTACTTC. V is TRBV4-1 and J is TRBJ2-5, with TRBD1 matching 11 bases. Trimming took 0 bases from V and 5 from J; bases not matched to a gene: 8. Germline values: CDR1 MGHRA, CDR2 YSYEKL. There are 17 residues in the CDR3.

The rearrangement joins TRBV6-1 to TRBJ2-5; unclear D gene. Germline-derived CDR1 and CDR2 are MNHNS and SASEGT. V was shortened by 7 bases and J by 6 bases, with 9 bases between the two germline ends. The length of the CDR3 is 11 residues. CDR3 nucleotide sequence: TGTGCCAGCACCTCGATGAAGACCCAGTACTTC. Translation: CASTSMKTQYF.

This clonotype occurred many times. CDR3 sequence: CSAALRGPLNTEAFF. CDR3 DNA sequence: TGCAGTGCTGCACTCAGGGGGCCCCTGAACACTGAAGCTTTCTTT. The rearrangement links TRBV20-1 to TRBJ1-1; 8 bases line up with TRBD1. The ends lost 5 bases at V and 0 bases at J; junction bases unmatched: 8. Looked up from germline, CDR1 is DFQATT and CDR2 is SNEGSKA (reference sequence). The length of the CDR3 is 15 residues.

This clonotype was counted many times. The chain couples TRBV12-3 or TRBV12-4 to TRBJ2-7; tentatively, D is TRBD1 (5 bases). V lost 3 bases and J 7 bases, leaving 13 bases between the germline ends. This CDR3 region has 13 residues. CDR3 sequence: CASSLGPVSEQYF. The DNA of the CDR3 is TGTGCCAGCAGTTTGGGGCCGGTGTCGGAGCAGTACTTC.

This clonotype was found many times. CDR3 sequence reads: CASTSGLLRETQYF. In DNA, the CDR3 is TGTGCCAGCACCTCTGGACTCTTGCGGGAGACCCAGTACTTC. J is TRBJ2-5 and V is TRBV5-4; a weak D match, TRBD2 (5 bases). CDR1 is SGHNT, CDR2 YYREEE, per germline (reference sequence). The CDR3 covers 14 residues. V lost 6 bases and J lost 5, with 17 bases in between.

At least ten counts were recorded for this clonotype. V and J are TRBV7-8 and TRBJ1-5, with 9 bases that match TRBD1. CDR3 length: 16 amino acids. V shed 2 bases and J 1 base; nucleotides not matched to a gene: 3. CDR1 SGHVS and CDR2 FQNEAQ come from the germline V gene. CDR3 amino acids: CASSLQQGASNQPQHF. The DNA of the CDR3 is TGTGCCAGCAGCTTACAACAGGGGGCGAGCAATCAGCCCCAGCATTTT.

Many counts were recorded for this clonotype. The chain recombines TRBV9 with TRBJ1-3; maybe TRBD1 (5 bases). Germline CDR1 and CDR2: SGDLS and YYNGEE. This CDR3 is 14 amino acids long. V gave up 2 bases and J gave up 0 bases, with 6 bases separating them. The CDR3 coding sequence is TGTGCCAGCAGCGTGACAGACTCTGGAAACACCATATATTTT. Its protein product is CASSVTDSGNTIYF.

This clonotype was counted ten times or more. J is TRBJ2-2 and V is TRBV30, with 8 bases lining up with TRBD1. The germline gives CDR1 GTSNPN, CDR2 SVGIG (reference sequence). V shed 0 bases and J 3 bases; nucleotides not matched to a gene: 3. This CDR3 spans 15 amino acids. CDR3 amino acids: CAWSVNRGYTGELFF. The CDR3 DNA reads TGTGCCTGGAGTGTAAACAGGGGGTACACCGGGGAGCTGTTTTTT.

This clonotype was seen at least ten times. CDR3 bases: TGTGCCAGCGGTGGGCAGGGGCGCGGCTATGGCTACACCTTC. This codes for CASGGQGRGYGYTF. The chain has TRBV28 and TRBJ1-2; D perhaps matches TRBD1 (6 bases). The CDR3 totals 14 residues. CDR1 is MDHEN, CDR2 SYDVKM, per germline. Trimming cost V 8 bases and J 4 bases, with 17 bases left between them.

This clonotype occurred a few times. V gene TRBV20-1 combines with J gene TRBJ2-5; 7 nucleotides align to TRBD2. Germline-derived CDR1 and CDR2 are DFQATT and SNEGSKA (reference sequence). The CDR3 is made up of 17 amino acids. V gave up 6 bases and J gave up 4 bases; unmatched junction bases: 20. CDR3 region: CSAHPGTTGLGGETQYF. The CDR3 region has the DNA TGCAGTGCCCACCCCGGGACTACCGGCCTGGGGGGAGAGACCCAGTACTTC.